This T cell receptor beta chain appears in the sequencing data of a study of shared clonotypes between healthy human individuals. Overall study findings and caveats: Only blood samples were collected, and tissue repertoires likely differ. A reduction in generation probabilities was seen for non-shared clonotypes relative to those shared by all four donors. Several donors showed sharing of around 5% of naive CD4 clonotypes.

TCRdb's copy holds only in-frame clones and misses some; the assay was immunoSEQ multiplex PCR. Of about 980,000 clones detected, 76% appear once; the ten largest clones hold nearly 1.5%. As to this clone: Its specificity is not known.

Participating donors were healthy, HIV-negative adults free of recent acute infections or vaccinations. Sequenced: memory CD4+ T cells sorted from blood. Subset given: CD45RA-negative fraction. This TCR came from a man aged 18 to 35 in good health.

The CDR3 spells CASTSGVLAGGPADTQYF. The CDR3 DNA is TGTGCCAGCACCTCGGGAGTACTAGCGGGAGGGCCCGCAGATACGCAGTATTTT. The chain couples TRBV7-9 to TRBJ2-3; 13 bases match TRBD2. The germline V gene has CDR1 SEHNR and CDR2 FQNEAQ (reference sequence). V trimming: 7 bases; J trimming: 4 bases; junction bases outside the gene matches: 14. This CDR3 contains 18 residues.